The T cell receptor (beta chain) under discussion was sequenced for a study of immune evolution from preneoplasia to lung adenocarcinoma. Study-wide background: HLA loss of heterozygosity: 6% to 7.5% AIS, around 16% MIA, about 35% ADC, none AAH. Study-level points and caveats: Clonality was highest in normal lung, lower in later-stage lesions apparently.

The germline V gene has CDR1 SGHRS and CDR2 YFSETQ. V shed 3 bases and J 4 bases; nucleotides not matched to a gene: 7. CDR3 length: 16 residues. Concerning this clone itself: What it binds is unknown.

TCRdb's copy holds only in-frame clones and misses some; the assay was immunoSEQ multiplex PCR. The sample contains about 6,300 clones, around 80% of which appear only once. This chain uses TRBV5-1 with TRBJ1-4; 9 bases map to TRBD1. The sequence was obtained from a donor at least 70 years old with lung adenocarcinoma. The sequencing input was FFPE lung adenocarcinoma in situ tissue. The DNA for the CDR3 is TGCGCCAGCAGCTCCACAGGGGGCTTTGGTAATGAAAAACTGTTTTTT. Translated, it gives CASSSTGGFGNEKLFF.